This T cell receptor beta chain was captured by sequencing in a study of technical replicates of blood from several donors. The data were produced by immunoSEQ multiplex PCR, yet TCRdb's version contains in-frame clones alone and is incomplete. The repertoire holds tens of thousands of clones, with 90% to 96% as singletons. The CDR3 covers 15 residues. The V segment lost 0 bases and the J segment 7 bases; nucleotides outside the gene matches: 5. In germline, CDR1 is MNHNY, CDR2 SVGAGI (reference sequence). The receptor was isolated from a human donor in good health. The sequenced sample was T cells isolated from PBMCs. V and J are TRBV6-6 and TRBJ2-2; the match to TRBD1 covers 7 bases. The CDR3 region is CASSYSGTVYGELFF. The CDR3 DNA is TGTGCCAGCAGTTACTCCGGGACAGTCTACGGGGAGCTGTTTTTT.